This T cell receptor beta chain stems from a study of CD8 T cells in ankylosing spondylitis. Points on this clonotype: The antigen remains undetermined.

The CDR3 extends over 15 amino acids. The germline V and J ends were trimmed by 3 bases and 0 bases, with 12 bases remaining between them. CDR1 and CDR2 (germline): SGHTA, FQGNSA. TCRdb called the 5' RACE reads again in MiXCR, with one record for every CDR3 protein. This table has roughly 400,000 distinct CDR3 sequences, 20% to 25% appearing once. Overall study findings and caveats: According to the report, clones linked to the disease were significantly enriched in matched synovial fluid samples taken from ankylosing spondylitis patients. Apparently characteristic of ankylosing spondylitis blood was a TCR beta motif (eight highly homologous variants). Peripheral blood held disease-linked clones only at relatively low frequency, and these were CD8+.

Sequencing was performed on blood, either unsorted or a sorted T cell fraction (not recorded which). This receptor was obtained from a male donor with ankylosing spondylitis. This chain connects TRBV7-2 to TRBJ2-7; D tentatively fits TRBD1 or TRBD2 (5 bases each). CDR3 in amino acids: CASSFVGTNSYEQYF. For the CDR3, the DNA is TGTGCCAGCAGCTTTGTCGGGACCAACTCCTACGAGCAGTACTTC.